This T cell receptor (beta chain) is from a study of blood T cell repertoires in COVID-19. Study background: Italy, Spain and the United States were the sources of the convalescent and acute COVID-19 samples. In each case, the material was cDNA or gDNA derived from T cells, B-cell-depleted T cells, or PBMCs.

CDR3 size: 14 residues. Germline CDR1 reads MNHEY; CDR2 reads SMNVEV (reference sequence). The V end lost 8 bases, the J end lost 0 bases, and 11 bases lay between the germline ends. Original processing methods: Estimates of nucleated cell counts were drawn from the amplification of reference gene primers. Sequencing used immunoSEQ multiplex PCR; TCRdb keeps in-frame clones, though not all of them. For V, J and clone size, that table is used; D and trimming come from the DNA. The sample shows about 140,000 clones, about three quarters of them seen only once. This TCR was sampled from a woman of 80 years or more with active or convalescent COVID-19. The J gene is TRBJ2-1, the V gene TRBV27; D is perhaps TRBD1 (5 bases). The sequencing sample was made of peripheral blood. CDR3 residues: CASGALRSYNEQFF. The CDR3 nucleotides are TGTGCCAGCGGGGCGCTCCGCTCCTACAATGAGCAGTTCTTC.